The sequence of this TCR beta chain was determined in a study of OX40 agonist ivuxolimab in advanced cancers. Study background: Given to patients was ivuxolimab, an agonistic anti-OX40 (CD134) antibody. The patients received ivuxolimab by intravenous route every 2 weeks at 0.01 to 10 mg/kg. The study, taken as a whole, reports: Among patients with partial responses at 0.1-3.0 mg/kg, clonal expansion was among the lowest.

Patients with a history of autoimmune disease or on systemic immunosuppression were excluded. Comment on this clone: Its antigen is unknown.

The protocol was immunoSEQ multiplex PCR, while the TCRdb copy is restricted to in-frame clones and leaves out a portion. Among approximately 100,000 clones listed, 75% to 95% were seen once. This CDR3 has 15 amino acids. Per the germline V gene, CDR1 is MNHEY and CDR2 is SVGAGI. V trimming: 5 bases; J trimming: 9 bases; junction bases outside the gene matches: 8. Sample: CD4+ or CD8+ T cells sorted from blood, taken in a trial of the OX40 agonist ivuxolimab. This TCR was recovered from an adult with an advanced solid tumor such as melanoma, head and neck, liver or kidney cancer. The chain links TRBV6-5 to TRBJ2-1, with 12 bases lining up with TRBD1. The CDR3 sequence is CASSASGTGGLEQFF. The CDR3, as DNA: TGTGCCAGCAGTGCCTCCGGGACAGGGGGCCTTGAGCAGTTCTTC.